This T cell receptor beta chain was profiled in a study of T cell responses to AZD1222 COVID-19 vaccine. Overall study context: Pooling of second doses given at about 4 or about 12 weeks was done.

Broader study findings: Donors were mostly white British, more females; clonal diversity possibly underestimated.

The method was immunoSEQ multiplex PCR; TCRdb's version includes in-frame clones alone and lacks a portion of them. This table has 95,000 to 150,000 clones, roughly nine tenths appearing once. Germline values: CDR1 SGHRS, CDR2 YFSETQ. The CDR3 is made up of 14 amino acids. A word on this clone: Its specificity is unknown. The junction and the germline gene differ at one end; a read error may be behind it.

The clonotype originates from an adult in good health. This material consisted of peripheral blood, taken on day 0 of AZD1222 vaccination. The chain recombines TRBV5-1 with TRBJ2-1, with D perhaps matching TRBD1 (5 bases). CDR3 bases: TGCGCCAGCAGCTTGGTGACAGCAAACAATGGGCAGTTCTTC. This gives the protein CASSLVTANNGQFF.